These 11 T cell receptor beta chains originate from one sample sequenced in a study of CD8 T cells in Susac syndrome. RNA amounts of about 0.5 to 1 ug underwent reverse transcription with random hexamers. TCRdb itself ran the immunoSEQ multiplex PCR reads through MiXCR, one entry per CDR3 protein. The sample includes under 250,000 distinct CDR3 sequences, approximately 92% of them seen just once. Sequenced: CD4+ T cells from PBMCs. The receptor set was obtained from a human donor with multiple sclerosis.

This chain joins TRBV20-1 and TRBJ2-5; 9 bases map to TRBD2. This CDR3 region has 15 residues. Per the germline V gene, CDR1 is DFQATT and CDR2 is SNEGSKA (reference sequence). With 1 base clipped from V and 3 bases from J, the junction kept 6 bases outside the gene matches. The CDR3 protein is CSARAMERGEETQYF. The CDR3 bases are TGCAGTGCTAGAGCTATGGAGCGGGGGGAAGAGACCCAGTACTTC.

This clonotype was observed a handful of times. The V gene is TRBV6-1, the J gene TRBJ1-4, with 8 bases matching TRBD1. Per the germline V gene, CDR1 is MNHNS and CDR2 is SASEGT. The CDR3 spans 16 residues. V gave up 6 bases and J gave up 3 bases; unmatched junction bases: 9. The CDR3 sequence: CASRSDRASANEKLFF. The CDR3 DNA follows: TGTGCCAGCAGATCGGACAGGGCATCAGCTAATGAAAAACTGTTTTTT.

V is TRBV12-3 or TRBV12-4 and J is TRBJ2-1, with 7 nucleotides matching TRBD2. The length of the CDR3 is 15 residues. V shed 5 bases and J 4 bases; nucleotides not matched to a gene: 8. The CDR3 coding sequence is TGTGCCAGCAGTAAGCGGGATTTAGGGTACAATGAGCAGTTCTTC. The encoded protein is CASSKRDLGYNEQFF.

The rearrangement uses TRBV7-9 and TRBJ1-5; maybe TRBD1 (6 bases). Trimming removed 5 bases at V and 7 bases at J, with 12 bases between. The CDR3 length is 13 residues. From germline, CDR1 is SEHNR and CDR2 FQNEAQ (reference sequence). The CDR3 DNA sequence: TGTGCCAGCAGCAGACAGGAAGGCCAGCCCCAGCATTTT. It yields the protein CASSRQEGQPQHF.

This CDR3 is CASSLGRTGANEQFF. CDR3 sequence (DNA): TGTGCCAGCAGCTTGGGGCGGACAGGGGCCAATGAGCAGTTCTTC. This chain links TRBV5-4 with TRBJ2-1; 9 bases are shared with TRBD1. V lost 0 bases, J lost 6 bases, and 4 bases stayed unmatched. Germline V lookup: CDR1 SGHNT, CDR2 YYREEE (reference sequence). CDR3 length equals 15 residues.

The CDR3 sequence: CASSLQGAVRGANVLTF. CDR3 sequence (DNA): TGTGCCAGCAGCTTGCAGGGGGCAGTGAGGGGGGCCAACGTCCTGACTTTC. The chain uses TRBV5-6 and TRBJ2-6, with 8 bases fitting TRBD1. This CDR3 has 17 residues. The J segment lost 4 bases and the V segment lost 1 base, leaving 7 bases of the junction unmatched. Germline V CDR1 and CDR2: SGHDT, YYEEEE.

This sequence joins TRBV2 and TRBJ1-2, with D uncertain. Germline V gene lookup returns CDR1 SNHLY and CDR2 FYNNEI. The V end lost 3 bases, the J end lost 1 base, and 9 bases lay between the germline ends. CDR3 length: 14 amino acids. CDR3 protein: CASSEGHVNYGYTF. The CDR3 bases are TGTGCCAGCAGTGAGGGCCACGTTAACTATGGCTACACCTTC.

CDR3 in amino acids: CASSSSGTSYEQYF. Written as DNA, the CDR3 is TGTGCCAGCAGTTCTAGCGGAACCTCCTACGAGCAGTACTTC. The rearrangement uses TRBV6-5 and TRBJ2-7; 7 nucleotides align to TRBD2. V gave up 4 bases and J gave up 0 bases; unmatched junction bases: 3. This CDR3 has 14 amino acids. Germline V gene data show CDR1 as MNHEY and CDR2 as SVGAGI.

The chain joins TRBV28 to TRBJ1-1; TRBD1 agrees at 7 bases. Trimming removed 6 bases from V and 5 bases from J; junction bases left unmatched: 15. The CDR3 is 16 amino acids. CDR1 is MDHEN, CDR2 SYDVKM, per germline. CDR3 DNA sequence: TGTGCCAGCAGAATGGACAGGACCGAGACGGGGACTGAAGCTTTCTTT. Its protein product is CASRMDRTETGTEAFF.

The chain is built from TRBV29-1 and TRBJ2-5, with TRBD1 identical over 7 bases. CDR1 and CDR2 from the germline V gene are SQVTM and ANQGSEA. The junction had 6 bases not matched to a gene; V was cut back by 1 base and J by 1 base. This CDR3 has 15 residues. The DNA of the CDR3 is TGCAGCGTTGAAGGGGTTGAGGGGGCCCAAGAGACCCAGTACTTC. Translation gives CSVEGVEGAQETQYF.

The chain carries TRBV2 and TRBJ2-3; maybe TRBD2 (6 bases). There are 11 residues in the CDR3. V was cut by 1 base and J by 14 bases, with 10 bases left in between. Germline-derived CDR1 and CDR2 are SNHLY and FYNNEI. This chain's CDR3 is CASSEGRVRYF. The CDR3 nucleotides are TGTGCCAGCAGTGAAGGGAGGGTACGGTATTTT.